The clone carrying this TCR beta chain was picked up a small number of times. Its antigen remains unidentified. This record comes from a study of T-cell reconstitution after alpha-beta-depleted transplantation in children. V lost 0 bases to trimming and J lost 4 bases; unmatched junction nucleotides: 8. Per germline, CDR1 SGHVS and CDR2 FQNEAQ. CDR3 length equals 16 residues. Unique molecular identifiers were used in preparing the TCRbeta library. TCRdb re-derived calls from the PCR reads in MiXCR, one entry per CDR3 protein. The sample contains about 830,000 distinct CDR3 sequences, about 16% of which appear only once. Study conclusions and caveats: Newly produced T cells mostly provided counts and TCRbeta diversity after one year, as hyperexpanded clones declined. Two months or so post-transplant, alpha-beta T cells reportedly derived from several hundred expanded graft clones. In some patients, recipient T cells and intrathymic progenitors surviving conditioning explained high day-60 diversity.

The V and J genes are TRBV7-8 and TRBJ2-5, with TRBD2 identical over 7 bases. The sequence was collected from a male patient between 10 and 17 years old who had a stem cell transplant for acute lymphoblastic leukemia, so the T cells may come from the graft donor. The specimen comprised PBMCs, mostly from graft donor cells, sampled 360 days after TCRalphabeta/CD19-depleted stem cell transplant. CDR3 protein: CASSLARLAVRETQYF. In DNA form, the CDR3 reads TGTGCCAGCAGCTTAGCGCGGCTAGCGGTCAGAGAGACCCAGTACTTC.